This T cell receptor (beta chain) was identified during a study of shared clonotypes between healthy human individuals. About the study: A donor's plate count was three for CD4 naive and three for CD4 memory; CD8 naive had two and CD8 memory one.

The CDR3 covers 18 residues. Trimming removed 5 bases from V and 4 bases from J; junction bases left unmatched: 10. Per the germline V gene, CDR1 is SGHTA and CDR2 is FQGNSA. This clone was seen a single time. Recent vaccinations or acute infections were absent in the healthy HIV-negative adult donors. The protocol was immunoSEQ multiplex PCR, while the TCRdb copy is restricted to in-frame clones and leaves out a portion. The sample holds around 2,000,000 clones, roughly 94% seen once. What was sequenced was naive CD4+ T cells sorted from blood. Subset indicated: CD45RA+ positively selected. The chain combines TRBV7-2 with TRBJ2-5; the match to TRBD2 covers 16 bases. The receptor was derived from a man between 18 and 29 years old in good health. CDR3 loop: CASSRTGLAGGPRETQYF. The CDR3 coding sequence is TGTGCCAGCAGCCGGACGGGACTAGCGGGAGGGCCCCGAGAGACCCAGTACTTC. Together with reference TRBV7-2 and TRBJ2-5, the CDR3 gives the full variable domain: GAGVSQSPSNKVTEKGKDVELRCDPISGHTALYWYRQSLGQGLEFLIYFQGNSAPDKSGLPSDRFSAERTGGSVSTLTIQRTQQEDSAVYLCASSRTGLAGGPRETQYFGPGTRLLVL.